The rows below give T cell receptor beta chains drawn from one sample of a study of vaccination and CD4 T cells after COVID-19. TCRdb re-called the PCR reads through MiXCR, storing one row per CDR3 protein. The sample comprises 15,000 or so distinct CDR3 sequences, about 74% of which are singletons, and roughly 16% rests with the top ten. These receptors are not linked to any known antigen. Sequencing was carried out using CD4+ T cells from blood, cultured in vitro. Receptor source: a human donor who had recovered from COVID-19. Both conserved end residues are part of each CDR3. A D gene is named only where the DNA matches it firmly. Size is stated for part of the rows, as once, few or many counts, or as a class when the clone is expanded.

TRBD2,NA,TRBV7-9,TRBJ2-7,CASSLASGRVYEQYF,TGTGCCAGCAGCTTAGCTAGCGGGAGAGTGTACGAGCAGTACTTC
NA,NA,TRBV7-3,TRBJ2-1,CASSQGWGGRPNEQFF,TGTGCCAGCAGCCAGGGGTGGGGGGGCCGGCCCAATGAGCAGTTCTTC
NA,NA,TRBV7-6,TRBJ1-1,CASSLGGVTEAFF,TGTGCCAGCAGCTTAGGTGGAGTGACTGAAGCTTTCTTT
NA,few,TRBV7-2,TRBJ2-5,CASRRTSQETQYF,TGTGCCAGCAGAAGGACATCCCAAGAGACCCAGTACTTC
NA,NA,TRBV6-5,TRBJ1-2,CASSYHGRSYGYTF,TGTGCCAGCAGTTACCACGGCAGGAGCTATGGCTACACCTTC
TRBD1,NA,TRBV7-2,TRBJ1-3,CASSFKGERGLGGNTIYF,TGTGCCAGCAGCTTTAAGGGAGAGAGGGGGCTGGGTGGAAACACCATATATTTT
NA,NA,TRBV7-2,TRBJ1-6,CASSWGPAFNSPLHF,TGTGCCAGCAGCTGGGGACCGGCTTTTAATTCACCCCTCCACTTT
NA,medium-sized,TRBV10-1,TRBJ2-5,CASSPAEPGGETQYF,TGCGCCAGCAGTCCGGCGGAACCGGGCGGAGAGACCCAGTACTTC
NA,once,TRBV19,TRBJ1-2,CASRRSRGGSGYTF,TGTGCCAGTAGGAGGTCAAGGGGCGGGAGTGGCTACACCTTC
NA,once,TRBV6-2/TRBV6-3,TRBJ1-6,CASSRTEPSSPLHF,TGTGCCAGCAGCCGGACAGAACCGTCTTCACCCCTCCACTTT
NA,NA,TRBV15,TRBJ1-2,CATSRGSGARGYTF,TGTGCCACCAGCAGAGGTTCGGGGGCCCGAGGCTACACCTTC
NA,NA,TRBV6-1,TRBJ2-7,CASTKRGTVSYEQYF,TGTGCCAGCACCAAGCGGGGGACAGTCTCCTACGAGCAGTACTTC
NA,NA,TRBV7-9,TRBJ2-3,CASGDTQYF,TGTGCCAGCGGGGATACGCAGTATTTT
TRBD1,NA,TRBV28,TRBJ1-6,CASNTGGGTPLHF,TGTGCCAGCAATACAGGGGGCGGGACACCCCTCCACTTT
TRBD1,NA,TRBV20-1,TRBJ1-2,CSAGRQGNYGYTF,TGCAGTGCTGGCCGACAGGGTAACTATGGCTACACCTTC
TRBD1,NA,TRBV15,TRBJ2-7,CATRRGQGVAYEQYF,TGTGCCACCAGGAGGGGACAGGGAGTGGCCTACGAGCAGTACTTC
NA,NA,TRBV12-3/TRBV12-4,TRBJ2-1,CASSTTTGALEQFF,TGTGCCAGCAGTACCACAACGGGAGCTCTTGAGCAGTTCTTC
TRBD2,NA,TRBV20-1,TRBJ2-7,CSARVGTSGIPYEQYF,TGCAGTGCTAGAGTTGGGACTAGCGGGATCCCCTACGAGCAGTACTTC
TRBD2,once,TRBV12-3/TRBV12-4,TRBJ2-3,CASMPGLAADTQYF,TGTGCCAGCATGCCGGGACTAGCGGCAGATACGCAGTATTTT
NA,NA,TRBV7-9,TRBJ1-2,CASSLGDRSTNYGYTF,TGTGCCAGCAGCTTAGGGGACCGTTCTACTAACTATGGCTACACCTTC
NA,NA,TRBV6-1,TRBJ1-1,CASSIWTEAFF,TGTGCCAGCAGTATTTGGACGGAAGCTTTCTTT
NA,NA,TRBV19,TRBJ2-1,CASSIAAGRLIYNEQFF,TGTGCCAGTAGTATAGCGGCGGGGAGATTGATCTACAATGAGCAGTTCTTC
TRBD1,NA,TRBV20-1,TRBJ1-6,CSAHYENVGQANSPLHF,TGCAGTGCTCATTACGAAAATGTGGGACAGGCCAATTCACCCCTCCACTTT
TRBD1,NA,TRBV6-2/TRBV6-3,TRBJ1-1,CASSRPPGQGEAFF,TGTGCCAGCAGTCGCCCGCCAGGACAGGGTGAAGCTTTCTTT
TRBD1,NA,TRBV7-2,TRBJ1-5,CASSLGQGNQPQHF,TGTGCCAGCAGCCTGGGACAGGGAAATCAGCCCCAGCATTTT
NA,NA,TRBV7-2,TRBJ1-1,CASSLYGMGWAEAFF,TGTGCCAGCAGCTTATACGGTATGGGTTGGGCTGAAGCTTTCTTT
NA,NA,TRBV19,TRBJ1-5,CASTPNPTQPQHF,TGTGCCAGTACCCCTAATCCCACGCAACCCCAGCATTTT
NA,NA,TRBV30,TRBJ2-3,CAWSVSSGKGTQYF,TGTGCCTGGAGTGTAAGCTCGGGAAAAGGTACGCAGTATTTT
NA,NA,TRBV7-2,TRBJ2-5,CASRGGRETQYF,TGTGCCAGCAGGGGGGGTCGGGAGACCCAGTACTTC
TRBD2,NA,TRBV6-5,TRBJ2-4,CASSYSGGNIQYF,TGTGCCAGCAGTTACTCGGGAGGGAACATTCAGTACTTC
NA,few,TRBV7-2,TRBJ1-1,CASSLFRQRNTEAFF,TGTGCCAGCAGCTTATTTAGACAGAGGAACACTGAAGCTTTCTTT
NA,NA,TRBV6-1,TRBJ1-5,CASTQTRWSNQPQHF,TGTGCCAGCACCCAGACCCGGTGGAGTAATCAGCCCCAGCATTTT
NA,NA,TRBV12-3/TRBV12-4,TRBJ1-5,CASRTSDGQPQHF,TGTGCCAGCCGTACGTCAGACGGTCAGCCCCAGCATTTT
TRBD2,NA,TRBV7-2,TRBJ2-1,CASSSGLALDEQFF,TGTGCCAGCAGCTCAGGACTAGCGTTGGATGAGCAGTTCTTC
NA,NA,TRBV6-1,TRBJ1-2,CASSTRVDYGYTF,TGTGCCAGCAGCACACGCGTAGACTATGGCTACACCTTC
NA,NA,TRBV24-1,TRBJ2-2,CATRGRVVTGELFF,TGTGCCACCAGGGGCAGGGTGGTTACCGGGGAGCTGTTTTTT
NA,NA,TRBV7-9,TRBJ2-7,CASSSPVRGPIEQYF,TGTGCCAGCAGCTCCCCTGTCCGGGGCCCCATTGAGCAGTACTTC
NA,NA,TRBV6-1,TRBJ2-5,CASSLHETQYF,TGTGCCAGCAGTCTTCACGAGACCCAGTACTTC
NA,NA,TRBV12-3/TRBV12-4,TRBJ1-2,CASNEGGVNYGYTF,TGTGCCAGCAACGAGGGGGGGGTAAACTATGGCTACACCTTC
TRBD1,NA,TRBV28,TRBJ1-2,CASSPGTGANYGYTF,TGTGCCAGCAGTCCCGGGACAGGGGCAAACTATGGCTACACCTTC
NA,NA,TRBV7-8,TRBJ2-2,CASSHRRAGELFF,TGTGCCAGCAGCCATCGGAGGGCCGGGGAGCTGTTTTTT
NA,NA,TRBV28,TRBJ1-1,CASSFAGGRRGAFF,TGTGCCAGCAGTTTCGCGGGGGGTAGGAGGGGAGCTTTCTTT